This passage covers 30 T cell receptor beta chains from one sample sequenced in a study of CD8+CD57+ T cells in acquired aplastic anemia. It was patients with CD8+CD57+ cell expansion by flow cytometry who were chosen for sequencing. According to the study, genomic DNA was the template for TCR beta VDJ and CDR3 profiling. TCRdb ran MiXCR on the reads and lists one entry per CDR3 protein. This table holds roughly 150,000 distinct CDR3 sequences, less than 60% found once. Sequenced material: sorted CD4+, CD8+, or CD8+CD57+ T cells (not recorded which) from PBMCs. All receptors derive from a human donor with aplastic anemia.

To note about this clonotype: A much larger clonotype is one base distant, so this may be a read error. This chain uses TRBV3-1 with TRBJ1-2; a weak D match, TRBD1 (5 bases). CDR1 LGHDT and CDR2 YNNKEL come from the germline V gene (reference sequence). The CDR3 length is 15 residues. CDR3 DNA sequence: TGTGCCAGCAGCCAATCCCTGGCAGGGTCCGGTGGCTACATCTTC. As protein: CASSQSLAGSGGYIF.

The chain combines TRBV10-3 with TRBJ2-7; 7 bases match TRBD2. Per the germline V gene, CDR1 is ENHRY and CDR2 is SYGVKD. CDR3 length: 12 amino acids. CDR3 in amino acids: CASSPAGKEQYV. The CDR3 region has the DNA TGTGCCAGCAGTCCAGCGGGAAAAGAGCAGTACGTC.

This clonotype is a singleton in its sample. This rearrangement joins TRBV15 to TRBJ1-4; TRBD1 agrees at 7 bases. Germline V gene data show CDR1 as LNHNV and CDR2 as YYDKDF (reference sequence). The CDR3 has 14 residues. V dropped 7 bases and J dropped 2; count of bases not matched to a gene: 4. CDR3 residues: CATTPRGTNEKLFF. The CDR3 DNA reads TGTGCCACCACCCCCAGGGGGACTAATGAAAAACTGTTTTTT.

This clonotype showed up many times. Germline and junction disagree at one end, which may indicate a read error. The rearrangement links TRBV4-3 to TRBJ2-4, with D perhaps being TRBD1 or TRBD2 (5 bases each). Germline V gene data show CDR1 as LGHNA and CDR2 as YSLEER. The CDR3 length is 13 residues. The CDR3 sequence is CASSQDLFGTQGF. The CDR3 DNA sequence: TGCGCCAGCAGCCAAGATCTTTTCGGGACGCAAGGGTTC.

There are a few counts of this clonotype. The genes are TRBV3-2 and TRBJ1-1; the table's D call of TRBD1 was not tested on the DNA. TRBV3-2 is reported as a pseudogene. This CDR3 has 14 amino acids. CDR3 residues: CASSQGGQAPEAFF. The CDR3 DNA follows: TGTGCCAGCAGCCAAGGAGGACAGGCCCCTGAAGCTTTCTTT.

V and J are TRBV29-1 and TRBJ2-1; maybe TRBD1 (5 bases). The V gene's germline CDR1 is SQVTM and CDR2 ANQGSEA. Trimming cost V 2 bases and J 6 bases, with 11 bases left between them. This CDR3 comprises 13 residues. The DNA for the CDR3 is TGCAGCGTTGAACAGGGTAGGAGCAATGAGCAGTTCTTC. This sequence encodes CSVEQGRSNEQFF.

The DNA of the CDR3 is TGTGCCTGGAGGGGGGGGCCCTTGAACACTGAAGCTTTCTTT. It specifies CAWRGGPLNTEAFF. The rearrangement uses TRBV30 and TRBJ1-1; D perhaps matches TRBD1 (6 bases). The CDR3 covers 14 residues. The germline gives CDR1 GTSNPN, CDR2 SVGIG (reference sequence). The V and J ends lost 3 bases and 0 bases respectively, with 11 bases between them.

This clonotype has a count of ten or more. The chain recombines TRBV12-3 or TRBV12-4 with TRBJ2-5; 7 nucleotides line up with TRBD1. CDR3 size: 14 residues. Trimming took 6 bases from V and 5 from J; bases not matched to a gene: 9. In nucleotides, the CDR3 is TGTGCCAGCAGAGAGACAGGGCGAAGCGAGACCCAGTACTTC. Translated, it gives CASRETGRSETQYF.

Here the CDR3 reads CATSRSGSGAITDTQYF. DNA for the CDR3: TGTGCCACCAGCAGAAGCGGTTCGGGCGCTATCACAGATACGCAGTATTTT. The rearrangement joins TRBV15 to TRBJ2-3; D might be TRBD2 (5 bases). CDR1 is LNHNV, CDR2 YYDKDF, per germline (reference sequence). V was clipped by 2 bases and J by 2 bases, with 17 bases between them. This CDR3 has 17 amino acids.

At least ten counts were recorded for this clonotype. The CDR3 DNA reads as TGTGCCACCGGGGGGGCCGACTCCTACAATGAGCAGTTCTTC. As protein: CATGGADSYNEQFF. The rearrangement links TRBV10-3 to TRBJ2-1; TRBD2 matches at 8 bases. The CDR3 has 14 amino acids. V trimming: 10 bases; J trimming: 0 bases; junction bases outside the gene matches: 5. Per the germline V gene, CDR1 is ENHRY and CDR2 is SYGVKD.

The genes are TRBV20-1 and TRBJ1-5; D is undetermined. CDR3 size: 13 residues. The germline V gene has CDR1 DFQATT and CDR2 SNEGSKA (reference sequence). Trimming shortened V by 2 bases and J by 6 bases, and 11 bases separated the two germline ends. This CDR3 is CSARSESSQPQHF. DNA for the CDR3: TGCAGTGCTAGAAGCGAATCTAGTCAGCCCCAGCATTTT.

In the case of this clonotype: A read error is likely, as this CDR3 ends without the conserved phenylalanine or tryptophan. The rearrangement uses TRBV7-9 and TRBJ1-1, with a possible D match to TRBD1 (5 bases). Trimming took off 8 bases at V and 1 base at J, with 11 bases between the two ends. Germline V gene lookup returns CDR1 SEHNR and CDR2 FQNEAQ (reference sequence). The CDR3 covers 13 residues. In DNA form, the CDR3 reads TGTGCCAGCCGTCCCGGACAGAACACTGAAGCTTTCTTA. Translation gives CASRPGQNTEAFL.

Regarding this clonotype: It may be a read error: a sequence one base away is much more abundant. As DNA, the CDR3 is TGTGCCAGCAGTCGAGCCAGCGGGTGGGCCTTAAATGAGCAGTTCTTC. This translates into CASSRASGWALNEQFF. The V gene is TRBV6-1, the J gene TRBJ2-1; a weak D match, TRBD2 (6 bases). The germline V gene has CDR1 MNHNS and CDR2 SASEGT. CDR3 size: 16 residues. The V end lost 5 bases, the J end lost 7 bases, and 21 bases lay between the germline ends.

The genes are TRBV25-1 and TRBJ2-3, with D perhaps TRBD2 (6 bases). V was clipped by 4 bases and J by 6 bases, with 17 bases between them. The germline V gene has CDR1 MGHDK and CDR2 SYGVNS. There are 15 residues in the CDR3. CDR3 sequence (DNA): TGTGCCAGCAGTGTTGCTAGCGTGGGCGTCGATACGCAGTATTTT. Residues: CASSVASVGVDTQYF.

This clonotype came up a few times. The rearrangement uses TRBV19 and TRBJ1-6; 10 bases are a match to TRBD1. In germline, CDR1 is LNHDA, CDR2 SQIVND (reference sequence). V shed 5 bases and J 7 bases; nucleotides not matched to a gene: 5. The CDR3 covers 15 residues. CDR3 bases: TGTGCCAGTAGTCCCTCGGGACAGGGGAATTCACCCCTCCACTTT. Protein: CASSPSGQGNSPLHF.

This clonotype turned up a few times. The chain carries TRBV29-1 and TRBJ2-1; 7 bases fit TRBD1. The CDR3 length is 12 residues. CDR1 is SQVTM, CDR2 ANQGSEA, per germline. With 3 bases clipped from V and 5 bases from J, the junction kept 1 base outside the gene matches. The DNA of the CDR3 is TGCAGCGTTGATGGGACAGACAATGAGCAGTTCTTC. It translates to CSVDGTDNEQFF.

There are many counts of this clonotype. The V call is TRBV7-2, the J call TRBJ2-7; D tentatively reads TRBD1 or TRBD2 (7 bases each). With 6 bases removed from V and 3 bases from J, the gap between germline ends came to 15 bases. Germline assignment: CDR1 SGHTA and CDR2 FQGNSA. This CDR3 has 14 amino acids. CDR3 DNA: TGTGCCAGCAGGTCAGGGGGGGAACTCTACGAGCAGTACTTC. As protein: CASRSGGELYEQYF. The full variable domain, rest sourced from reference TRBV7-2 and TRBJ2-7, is GAGVSQSPSNKVTEKGKDVELRCDPISGHTALYWYRQSLGQGLEFLIYFQGNSAPDKSGLPSDRFSAERTGGSVSTLTIQRTQQEDSAVYLCASRSGGELYEQYFGPGTRLTVT.

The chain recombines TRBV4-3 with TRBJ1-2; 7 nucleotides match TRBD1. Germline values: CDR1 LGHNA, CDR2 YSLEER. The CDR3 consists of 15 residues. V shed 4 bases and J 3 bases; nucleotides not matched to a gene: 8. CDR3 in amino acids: CASSRTHGTDYGYTF. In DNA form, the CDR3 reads TGCGCCAGCAGCCGAACCCACGGGACAGACTATGGCTACACCTTC.

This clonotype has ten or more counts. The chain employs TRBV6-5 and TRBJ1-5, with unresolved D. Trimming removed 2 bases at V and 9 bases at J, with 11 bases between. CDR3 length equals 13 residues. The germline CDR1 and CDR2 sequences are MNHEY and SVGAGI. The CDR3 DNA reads TGTGCCAGCAGTTACACGCCGGATCGGCCCCAGCATTTT. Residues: CASSYTPDRPQHF.

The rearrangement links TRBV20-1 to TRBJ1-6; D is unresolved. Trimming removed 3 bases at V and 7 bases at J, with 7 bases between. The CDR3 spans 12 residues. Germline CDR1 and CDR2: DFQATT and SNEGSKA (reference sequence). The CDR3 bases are TGCAGTGCTAGCGCACAGAATTCACCCCTCCACTTT. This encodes CSASAQNSPLHF.

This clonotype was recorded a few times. The CDR3 protein is CASRDRANEQFF. Written as DNA, the CDR3 is TGTGCCAGCCGGGACAGGGCCAATGAGCAGTTCTTC. J is TRBJ2-1 and V is TRBV2; TRBD1 matches at 9 bases. The V gene end was trimmed by 8 bases and the J gene end by 6 bases; junction bases not matched to a gene: 2. CDR3 length: 12 residues. CDR1 is SNHLY and CDR2 is FYNNEI in the germline V gene.

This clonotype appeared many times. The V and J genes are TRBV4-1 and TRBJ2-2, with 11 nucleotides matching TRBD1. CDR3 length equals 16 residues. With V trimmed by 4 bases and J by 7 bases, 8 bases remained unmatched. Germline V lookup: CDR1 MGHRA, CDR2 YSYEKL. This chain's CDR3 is CASSPKDRGRGGELFF. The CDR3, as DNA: TGCGCCAGCAGCCCCAAGGACAGGGGGCGAGGCGGGGAGCTGTTTTTT.

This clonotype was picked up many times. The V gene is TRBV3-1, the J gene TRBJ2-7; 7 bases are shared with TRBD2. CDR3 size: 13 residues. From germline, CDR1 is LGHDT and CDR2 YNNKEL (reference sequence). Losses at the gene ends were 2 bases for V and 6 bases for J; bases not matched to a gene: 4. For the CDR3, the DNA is TGTGCCAGCAGCCAATGGGGGGGTAGCGAGCAGTACTTC. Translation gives CASSQWGGSEQYF.

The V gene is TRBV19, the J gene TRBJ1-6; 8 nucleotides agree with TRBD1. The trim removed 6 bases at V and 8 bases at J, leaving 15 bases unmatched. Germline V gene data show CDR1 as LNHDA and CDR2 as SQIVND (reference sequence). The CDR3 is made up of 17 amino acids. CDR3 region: CASRQRLGQGIHSPLHF. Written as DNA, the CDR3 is TGTGCCAGTAGGCAAAGATTAGGACAGGGTATTCATTCACCCCTCCACTTT.

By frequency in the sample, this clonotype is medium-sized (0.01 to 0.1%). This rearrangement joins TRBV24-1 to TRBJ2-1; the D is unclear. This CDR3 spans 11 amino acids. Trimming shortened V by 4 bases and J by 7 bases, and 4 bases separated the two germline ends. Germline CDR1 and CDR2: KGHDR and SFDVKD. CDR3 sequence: CATSDRNEQFF. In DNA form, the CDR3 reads TGTGCCACCAGTGACCGGAATGAGCAGTTCTTC.

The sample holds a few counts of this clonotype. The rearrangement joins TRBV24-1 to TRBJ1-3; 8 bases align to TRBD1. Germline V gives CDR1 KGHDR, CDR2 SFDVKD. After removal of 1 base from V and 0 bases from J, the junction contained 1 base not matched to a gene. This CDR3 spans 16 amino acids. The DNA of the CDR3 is TGTGCCACCAGTGATTTCACAGGGGGCTCTGGAAACACCATATATTTT. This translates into CATSDFTGGSGNTIYF.

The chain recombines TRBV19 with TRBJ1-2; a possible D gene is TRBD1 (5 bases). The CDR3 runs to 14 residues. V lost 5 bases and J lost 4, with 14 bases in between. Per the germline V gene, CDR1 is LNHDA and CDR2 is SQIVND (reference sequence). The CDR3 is CASSSGRISYGYTF. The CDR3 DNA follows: TGTGCCAGTAGTTCGGGACGGATAAGCTATGGCTACACCTTC. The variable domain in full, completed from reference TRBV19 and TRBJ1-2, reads DGGITQSPKYLFRKEGQNVTLSCEQNLNHDAMYWYRQDPGQGLRLIYYSQIVNDFQKGDIAEGYSVSREKKESFPLTVTSAQKNPTAFYLCASSSGRISYGYTFGSGTRLTVV.

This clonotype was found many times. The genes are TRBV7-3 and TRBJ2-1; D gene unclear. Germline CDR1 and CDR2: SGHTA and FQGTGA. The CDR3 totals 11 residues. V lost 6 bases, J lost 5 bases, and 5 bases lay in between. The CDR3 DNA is TGTGCCAGCAGTATAAACAATGAGCAGTTCTTC. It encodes CASSINNEQFF.

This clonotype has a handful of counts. For the CDR3, the DNA is TGTGCCACCAGTGATTTATTTAGCCAGCGGTCGCCCTACGAGCAGTACTTC. Its translation is CATSDLFSQRSPYEQYF. The chain uses TRBV24-1 and TRBJ2-7; tentatively, D is TRBD2 (5 bases). V lost 1 base and J 2 bases, leaving 17 bases between the germline ends. Germline V gives CDR1 KGHDR, CDR2 SFDVKD. CDR3 size: 17 residues.

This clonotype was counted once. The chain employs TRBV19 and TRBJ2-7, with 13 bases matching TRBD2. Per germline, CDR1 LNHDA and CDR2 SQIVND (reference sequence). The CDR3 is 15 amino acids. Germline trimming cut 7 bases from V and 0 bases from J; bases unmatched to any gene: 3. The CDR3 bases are TGTGCCAGTAAAAGGACTAGCGGGAGCTCCTACGAGCAGTACGTC. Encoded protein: CASKRTSGSSYEQYV.